This T cell receptor beta chain was identified during a study of CXCR3-negative and CXCR3-positive naive CD8 T cells. Study results and limitations: A higher hydrophobicity marked the TRB CDR3s of CXCR3-positive naive cells versus CXCR3-negative naive cells. Cryopreservation partially lowered CXCR3 expression, so most assays used fresh PBMCs.

The CDR3 is made up of 17 amino acids. 5' RACE that incorporated UMI labels was used to prepare the TRB cDNA libraries. Using the 5' RACE reads, TCRdb records one entry per CDR3 protein without DNA. The table for this sample gives about 130,000 distinct CDR3 sequences. Of note for this clonotype: Antigen: not known.

Sequencing was carried out using naive CXCR3- CD8+ T cells from blood. Subset specified: CD45RO-CCR7+CD27+CD95- naive CD8+ T cells lacking CXCR3 (TNR3-). The J gene is TRBJ2-5, the V gene TRBV12-3 or TRBV12-4; TCRdb's D call of TRBD2 is untestable without DNA. This clonotype originated in a human donor in good health. Some clones in this sample may be carry-over from other donors' samples. This CDR3 reads CASSFYPAGGIQETQYF.